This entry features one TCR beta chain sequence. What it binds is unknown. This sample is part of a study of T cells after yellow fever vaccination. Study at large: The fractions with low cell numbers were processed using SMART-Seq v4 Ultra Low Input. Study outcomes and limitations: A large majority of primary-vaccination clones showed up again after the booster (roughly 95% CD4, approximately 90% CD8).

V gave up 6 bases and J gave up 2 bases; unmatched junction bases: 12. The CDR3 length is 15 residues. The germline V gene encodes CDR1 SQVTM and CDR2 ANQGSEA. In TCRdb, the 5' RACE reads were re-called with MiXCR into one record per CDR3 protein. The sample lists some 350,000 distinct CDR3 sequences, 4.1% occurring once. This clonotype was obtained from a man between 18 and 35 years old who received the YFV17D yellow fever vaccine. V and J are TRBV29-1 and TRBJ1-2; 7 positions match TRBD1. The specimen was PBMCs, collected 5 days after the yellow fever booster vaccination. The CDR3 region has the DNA TGCAGCGTCAACAACGACAGGGAGGGGAACTATGGCTACACCTTC. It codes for CSVNNDREGNYGYTF.